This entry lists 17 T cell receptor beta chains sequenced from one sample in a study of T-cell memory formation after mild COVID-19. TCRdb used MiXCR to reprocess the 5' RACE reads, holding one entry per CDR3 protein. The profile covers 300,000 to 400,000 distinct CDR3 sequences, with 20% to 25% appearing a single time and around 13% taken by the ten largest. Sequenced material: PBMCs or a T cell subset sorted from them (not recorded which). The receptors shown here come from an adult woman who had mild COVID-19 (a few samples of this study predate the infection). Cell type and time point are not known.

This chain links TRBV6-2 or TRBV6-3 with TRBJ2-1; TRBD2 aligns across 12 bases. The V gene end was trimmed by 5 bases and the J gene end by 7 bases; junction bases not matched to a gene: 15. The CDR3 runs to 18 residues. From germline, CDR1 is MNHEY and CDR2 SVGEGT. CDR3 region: CASSPRLAGEPMGNEQFF. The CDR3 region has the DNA TGTGCCAGCAGTCCCCGACTAGCGGGAGAGCCCATGGGAAATGAGCAGTTCTTC.

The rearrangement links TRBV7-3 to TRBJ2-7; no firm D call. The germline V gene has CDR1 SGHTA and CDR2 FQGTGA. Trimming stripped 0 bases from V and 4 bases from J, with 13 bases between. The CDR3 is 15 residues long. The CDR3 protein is CASSLTLQLRYEQYF. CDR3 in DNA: TGTGCCAGCAGCTTAACGTTGCAGCTCCGTTACGAGCAGTACTTC.

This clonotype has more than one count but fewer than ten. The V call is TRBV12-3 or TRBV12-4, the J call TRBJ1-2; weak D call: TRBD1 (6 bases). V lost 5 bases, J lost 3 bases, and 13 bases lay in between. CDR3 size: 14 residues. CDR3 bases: TGTGCCAGCAGTACCTACAGGGCTCACTATGGCTACACCTTC. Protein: CASSTYRAHYGYTF.

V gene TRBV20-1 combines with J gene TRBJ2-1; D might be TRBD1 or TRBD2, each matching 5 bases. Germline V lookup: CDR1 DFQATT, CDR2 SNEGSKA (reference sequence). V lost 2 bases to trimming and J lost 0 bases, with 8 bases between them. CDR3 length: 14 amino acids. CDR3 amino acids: CSARQGASYNEQFF. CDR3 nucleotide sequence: TGCAGTGCTAGACAGGGAGCCTCCTACAATGAGCAGTTCTTC.

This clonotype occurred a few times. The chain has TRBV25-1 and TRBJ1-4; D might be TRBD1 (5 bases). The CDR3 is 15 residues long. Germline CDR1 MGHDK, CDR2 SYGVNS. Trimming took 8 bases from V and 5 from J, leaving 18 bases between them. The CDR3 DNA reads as TGTGCCAGCGGTTTAACCGGGACCGCCAATGAAAAACTGTTTTTT. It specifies CASGLTGTANEKLFF.

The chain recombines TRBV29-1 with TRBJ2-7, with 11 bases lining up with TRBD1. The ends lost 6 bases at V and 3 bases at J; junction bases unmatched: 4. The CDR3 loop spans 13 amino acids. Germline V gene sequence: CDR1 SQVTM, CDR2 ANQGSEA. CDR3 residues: CSVGTGGDYEQYF. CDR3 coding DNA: TGCAGCGTGGGGACAGGGGGGGACTACGAGCAGTACTTC.

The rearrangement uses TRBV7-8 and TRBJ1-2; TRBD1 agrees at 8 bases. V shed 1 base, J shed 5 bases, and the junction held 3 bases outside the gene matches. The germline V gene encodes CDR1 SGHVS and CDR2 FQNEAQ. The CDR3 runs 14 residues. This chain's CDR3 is CASSLEDRVYGYTF. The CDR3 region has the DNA TGTGCCAGCAGCTTAGAGGACAGGGTGTATGGCTACACCTTC.

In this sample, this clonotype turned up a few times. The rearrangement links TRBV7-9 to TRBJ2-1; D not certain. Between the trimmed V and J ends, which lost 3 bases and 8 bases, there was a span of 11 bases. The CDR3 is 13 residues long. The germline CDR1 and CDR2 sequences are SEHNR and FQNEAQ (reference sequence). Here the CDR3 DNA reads TGTGCCAGCAGCTTTTACGAGGTAGATGAGCAGTTCTTC. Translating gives CASSFYEVDEQFF. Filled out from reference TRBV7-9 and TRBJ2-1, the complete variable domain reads DTGVSQNPRHKITKRGQNVTFRCDPISEHNRLYWYRQTLGQGPEFLTYFQNEAQLEKSRLLSDRFSAERPKGSFSTLEIQRTEQGDSAMYLCASSFYEVDEQFFGPGTRLTVL.

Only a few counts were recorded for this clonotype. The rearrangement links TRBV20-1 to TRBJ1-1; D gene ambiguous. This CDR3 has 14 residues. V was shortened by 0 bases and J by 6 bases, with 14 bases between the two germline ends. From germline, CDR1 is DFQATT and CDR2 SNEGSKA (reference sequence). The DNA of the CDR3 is TGCAGTGCTAGAGAAGAGTATCGGGAAGCTGAAGCTTTCTTT. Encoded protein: CSAREEYREAEAFF.

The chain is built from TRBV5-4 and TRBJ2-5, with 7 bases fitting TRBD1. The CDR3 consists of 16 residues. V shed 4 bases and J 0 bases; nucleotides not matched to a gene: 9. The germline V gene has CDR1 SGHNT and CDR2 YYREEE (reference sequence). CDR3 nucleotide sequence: TGTGCCAGCAGCCGTACCGGGACAGCTTACCAAGAGACCCAGTACTTC. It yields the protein CASSRTGTAYQETQYF.

For the CDR3, the DNA is TGTGCCAGCAGCGATGGGGCGGCAGGGAGGGAGCAGTACTTC. Its translation is CASSDGAAGREQYF. J is TRBJ2-7 and V is TRBV9; TRBD2 might be the D (6 bases). V gave up 3 bases and J gave up 7 bases, with 17 bases separating them. This CDR3 comprises 14 residues. CDR1 is SGDLS and CDR2 is YYNGEE in the germline V gene.

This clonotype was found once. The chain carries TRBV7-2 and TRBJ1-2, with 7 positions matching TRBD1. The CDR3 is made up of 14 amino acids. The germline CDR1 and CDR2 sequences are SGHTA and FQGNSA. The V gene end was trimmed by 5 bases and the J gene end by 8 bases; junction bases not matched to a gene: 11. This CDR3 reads CASSPGTDGGGYTF. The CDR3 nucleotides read TGTGCCAGCAGCCCCGGGACAGATGGGGGCGGCTACACCTTC.

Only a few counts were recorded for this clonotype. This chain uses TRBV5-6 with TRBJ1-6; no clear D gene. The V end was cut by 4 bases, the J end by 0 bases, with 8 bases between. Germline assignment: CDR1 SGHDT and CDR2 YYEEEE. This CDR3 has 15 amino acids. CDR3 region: CASSQPSSYNSPLHF. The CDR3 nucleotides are TGTGCCAGCAGCCAACCTAGCTCCTATAATTCACCCCTCCACTTT.

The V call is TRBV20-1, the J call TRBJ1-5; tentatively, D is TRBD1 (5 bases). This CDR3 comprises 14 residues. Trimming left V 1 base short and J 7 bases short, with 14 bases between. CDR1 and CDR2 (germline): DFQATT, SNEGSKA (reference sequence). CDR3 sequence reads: CSARVPGGSQPQHF. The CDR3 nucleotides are TGCAGTGCTAGAGTCCCGGGGGGATCCCAGCCCCAGCATTTT.

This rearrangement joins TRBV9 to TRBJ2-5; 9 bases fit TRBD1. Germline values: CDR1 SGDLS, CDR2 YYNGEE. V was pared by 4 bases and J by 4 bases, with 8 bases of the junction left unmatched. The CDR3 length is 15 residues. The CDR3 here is CASSPETGGGETQYF. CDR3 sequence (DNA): TGTGCCAGCAGCCCAGAGACAGGGGGTGGAGAGACCCAGTACTTC.

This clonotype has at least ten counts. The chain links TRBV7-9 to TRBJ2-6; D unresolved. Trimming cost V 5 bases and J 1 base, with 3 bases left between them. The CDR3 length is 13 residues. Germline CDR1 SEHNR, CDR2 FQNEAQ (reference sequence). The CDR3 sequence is CASSGSGANVLTF. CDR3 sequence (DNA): TGTGCCAGCAGCGGGTCTGGGGCCAACGTCCTGACTTTC.

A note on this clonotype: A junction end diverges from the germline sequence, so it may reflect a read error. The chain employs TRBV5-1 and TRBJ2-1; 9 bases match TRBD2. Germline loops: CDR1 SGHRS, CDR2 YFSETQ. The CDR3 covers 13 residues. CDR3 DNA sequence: TGCGCCAGCGAGGGACTAGCCTACAATGAGCTGTTATTC. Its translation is CASEGLAYNELLF.